The sequence of this T cell receptor (beta chain) was determined in a study of cytomegalovirus exposure and HLA in healthy donors. Overall study results and limits: There were 160 or so TCR beta chains listed as cytomegalovirus-associated. A few chains linked to CMV were shown in vitro to be specific for CMV antigens.

It was with 60 Vbeta and 13 Jbeta primers that the PCR ran. The assay was immunoSEQ multiplex PCR, and TCRdb's table has in-frame clones only and misses some. This table holds about 160,000 clones, around 69% found once. Trimming stripped 1 base from V and 7 bases from J, with 15 bases between. Germline V gives CDR1 SGHRS, CDR2 YFSETQ. CDR3 length: 15 residues. Concerning this clone itself: What it binds is not known.

This sequence originates from a woman in her 30s in good health and CMV-seronegative. The specimen sequenced was PBMCs. This rearrangement joins TRBV5-1 to TRBJ2-4; perhaps TRBD2 as D (5 bases). The CDR3 sequence: CASSLFGVTTNIQYF. The CDR3 nucleotides read TGCGCCAGCAGCTTGTTCGGGGTCACGACGAACATTCAGTACTTC.